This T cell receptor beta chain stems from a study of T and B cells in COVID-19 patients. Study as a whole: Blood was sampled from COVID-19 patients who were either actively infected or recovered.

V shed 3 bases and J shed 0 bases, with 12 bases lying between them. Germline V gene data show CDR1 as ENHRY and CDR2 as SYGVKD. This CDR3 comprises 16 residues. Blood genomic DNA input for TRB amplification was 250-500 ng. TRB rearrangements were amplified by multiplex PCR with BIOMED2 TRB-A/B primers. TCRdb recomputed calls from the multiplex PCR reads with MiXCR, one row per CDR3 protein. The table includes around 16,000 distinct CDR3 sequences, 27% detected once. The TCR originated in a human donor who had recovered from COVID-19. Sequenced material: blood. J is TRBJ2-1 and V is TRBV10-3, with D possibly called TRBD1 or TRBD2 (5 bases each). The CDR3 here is CAISDRGIVSYNEQFF. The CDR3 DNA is TGTGCCATCAGTGATCGGGGCATCGTCTCCTACAATGAGCAGTTCTTC.